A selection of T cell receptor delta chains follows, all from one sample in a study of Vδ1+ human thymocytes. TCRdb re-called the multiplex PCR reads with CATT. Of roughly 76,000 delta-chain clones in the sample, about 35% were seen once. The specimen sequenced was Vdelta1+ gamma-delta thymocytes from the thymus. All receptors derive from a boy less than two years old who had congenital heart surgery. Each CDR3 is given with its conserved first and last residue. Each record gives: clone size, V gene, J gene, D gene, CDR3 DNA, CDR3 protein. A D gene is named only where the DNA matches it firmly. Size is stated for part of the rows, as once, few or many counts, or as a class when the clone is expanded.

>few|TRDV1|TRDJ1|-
TGTGCTCTTGGGAATCCCTCCTTCCTAAGTCGGGATACGAGTTCCGATAAACTCATCTTT
CALGNPSFLSRDTSSDKLIF
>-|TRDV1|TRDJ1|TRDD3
TGTGCTCTTGGGGAACTAGCAAGGCTTCCTCAACCCCTACTGGGGGCCTACGATAAACTCATCTTT
CALGELARLPQPLLGAYDKLIF
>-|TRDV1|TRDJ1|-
TGTGCTCTTGGGGAACTCAATCCTACCGCTGTACCCTACACCGATAAACTCATCTTT
CALGELNPTAVPYTDKLIF
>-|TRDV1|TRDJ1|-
TGTGCTCTTGGGGAACGGGTTGGGACGGGTTCCACCGATAAACTCATCTTT
CALGERVGTGSTDKLIF
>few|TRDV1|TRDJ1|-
TGTGCTCTTGGGGCCCTGCTGCCCCTATCCCTTCAGTACACCGATAAACTCATCTTT
CALGALLPLSLQYTDKLIF
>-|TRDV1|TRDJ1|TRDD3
TGTGCTCTTGGGGAACTCGCCTACGGGGGGATAGGGGCCGATAAACTCATCTTT
CALGELAYGGIGADKLIF
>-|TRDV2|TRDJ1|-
TGTGCCTGTAGAGTAGGCGATAAACTCATCTTT
CACRVGDKLIF
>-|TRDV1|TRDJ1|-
TGTGCTCTTGGGGCCTATCAATTTTTCCTCCTCGCCTCCGACTACCATATCACCGATAAACTCATCTTT
CALGAYQFFLLASDYHITDKLIF
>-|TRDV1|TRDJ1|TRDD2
TGTGCTCTTGGGGAAAGACTTCCTACGGTGGGGGGTATCGATAAACTCATCTTT
CALGERLPTVGGIDKLIF
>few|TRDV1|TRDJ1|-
TGTGCTCTTGGGGAACTTTTCCCTTCCCGCCGCCGACTGGGACACGATAAACTCATCTTT
CALGELFPSRRRLGHDKLIF
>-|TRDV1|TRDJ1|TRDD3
TGTGCTCTCTGGCTGGCCGGGTACTGGGGGATACAAGGGTACACCGATAAACTCATCTTT
CALWLAGYWGIQGYTDKLIF
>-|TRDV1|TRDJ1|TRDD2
TGTGCTCTTGGGCCCTCCAATCCTTCCTACGAGAATCAGGGGTATAAACTCATCTTT
CALGPSNPSYENQGYKLIF
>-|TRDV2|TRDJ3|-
TGTGCCTGTGACACTGTGGGGGGTCCCAGCTCCTGGGACACCCGACAGATGTTTTTC
CACDTVGGPSSWDTRQMFF
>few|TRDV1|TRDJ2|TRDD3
TGTGCTCTTGGGGAAATCCCTTCCCGTACTGGGGGATCACTCCCCAAAGCTTTGACAGCACAACTCTTCTTT
CALGEIPSRTGGSLPKALTAQLFF
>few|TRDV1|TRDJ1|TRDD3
TGTGCTCTTGGGGAAATGGGCTTTCAGAGGTACGTACTGGGGGATACAGCGGCCCAGTACACCGATAAACTCATCTTT
CALGEMGFQRYVLGDTAAQYTDKLIF
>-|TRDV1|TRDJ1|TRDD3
TGTGCTCTTGGGGAACTCTTTCTTCGACTGGGGAGGATTGACACCGATAAACTCATCTTT
CALGELFLRLGRIDTDKLIF
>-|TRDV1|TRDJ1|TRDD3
TGTGCTCTTGGGGCATTCCCCAACCGTACTGGGGGAACCGATAAACTCATCTTT
CALGAFPNRTGGTDKLIF
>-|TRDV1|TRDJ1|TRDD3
TGTGCTCTTGGGGGAAATTACCGGAACTGGGGGATACCAGCCGATAAACTCATCTTT
CALGGNYRNWGIPADKLIF
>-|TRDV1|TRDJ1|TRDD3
TGTGCTCTTGAACGCCTGGGGGAGCCCGGGGGAGGTAAACTCATCTTT
CALERLGEPGGGKLIF
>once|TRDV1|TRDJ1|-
TGTGCTCTTGGGAACCCAAGGCCTTCCTACGACTGGGGGATCAGCATCGATAAACTCATCTTT
CALGNPRPSYDWGISIDKLIF
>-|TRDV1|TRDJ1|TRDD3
TGTGCTCTTGCCTTGGTGTATCCAGCCTTCCTACTTGGGGGATACGGGGGACCCGATAAACTCATCTTT
CALALVYPAFLLGGYGGPDKLIF
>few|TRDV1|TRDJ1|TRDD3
TGTGCTCTTGGGGAACTCGGGGGGTTTCCTACAATGGTCCGTACTGGGGGATACACCCCTCACACCGATAAACTCATCTTT
CALGELGGFPTMVRTGGYTPHTDKLIF
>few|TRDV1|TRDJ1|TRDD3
TGTGCTCTTGGGTCAGACAGCCCCTACTGGGGGAGCACCGATAAACTCATCTTT
CALGSDSPYWGSTDKLIF
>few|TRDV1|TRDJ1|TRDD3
TGTGCTCTTGGGGAACTATCCCCTACGGGGTACTGGGGGATACAAGGGGGGTACACCGATAAACTCATCTTT
CALGELSPTGYWGIQGGYTDKLIF
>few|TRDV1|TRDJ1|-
TGTGCTCTTGGGGACCTACCCATTCCGGGAACCTCTGGCGATAAACTCATCTTT
CALGDLPIPGTSGDKLIF
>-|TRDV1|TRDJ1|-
TGTGCTCTTGGGGAAAGTGGTCCCCAGGAGGCTTCCCCGGCAAGGATAAAGCGCAAGTACACCGATAAACTCATCTTC
CALGESGPQEASPARIKRKYTDKLIF
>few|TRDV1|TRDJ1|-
TGTGCTCTTGTCCTACGGGGCGTTTGTAGTAGGGACTGCACCGATAAACTCATCTTT
CALVLRGVCSRDCTDKLIF
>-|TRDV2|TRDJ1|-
TGTGCCTGTGACCTCCCCCGGGTACTGGGCACTTACACCGATAAACTCATCTTT
CACDLPRVLGTYTDKLIF
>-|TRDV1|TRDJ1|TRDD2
TGTGCTCTTGGGGAGCGCCTTCCTACCCCACAAATGGCCACCGATAAACTCATCTTT
CALGERLPTPQMATDKLIF
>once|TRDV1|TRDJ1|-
TGTGCTCTTGGGAACTTGCTTTCCTACGTTCTGGGGGGGGGCGATAAACTCACCTTT
CALGNLLSYVLGGGDKLTF
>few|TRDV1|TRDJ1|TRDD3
TGTGCTCTTGGGGAGGGTCCGGGCCTTACTGGGGGATACCACCCGTACACCGATAAACTCATCTTT
CALGEGPGLTGGYHPYTDKLIF
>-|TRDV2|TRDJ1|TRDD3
TGTGCCACCTTGATGGCTGTCGTGGGGGATATCTCTGGCTTTACCTATAAACTCATCTTT
CATLMAVVGDISGFTYKLIF
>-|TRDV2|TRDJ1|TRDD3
TGTGCCTGTGTTACTGGGGGACAAAGACCTTTTGTGACCCCTTATAAACTCATCTTT
CACVTGGQRPFVTPYKLIF
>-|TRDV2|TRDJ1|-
TGTGCCTCCGCGGGAACCGCCGATAAACTCATCTTT
CASAGTADKLIF
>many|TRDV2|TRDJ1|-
TGTGCCTGTGACACCGCATTGGCTGGACCACATCCGTACACCGATAAACTCATCTTT
CACDTALAGPHPYTDKLIF
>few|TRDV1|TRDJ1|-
TGTGCTCTCGGGGGACCCCTCAACGATAAACTCATCTTT
CALGGPLNDKLIF
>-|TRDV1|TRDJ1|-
TGTGCTCTTGGGGAATCGTTGACGGGTCACACCGATAAACTCATCTTT
CALGESLTGHTDKLIF
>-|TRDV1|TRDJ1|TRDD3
TGTGCTCTTGGGGAACTATGCTCGCATTATGGGGACTGGGGGATACTAGTGGAGTACACCGATAAACTCATCTTT
CALGELCSHYGDWGILVEYTDKLIF
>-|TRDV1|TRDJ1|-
TGTGCTCTTGGGTCTGCCGGAGTAACACGGTACACCGATAAACTCATCTTT
CALGSAGVTRYTDKLIF
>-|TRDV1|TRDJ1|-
TGTGCTCTTGGGGATACCCCCTTCCTCAAACTGGGCCCCTACACCGATAAACTCATCTTT
CALGDTPFLKLGPYTDKLIF
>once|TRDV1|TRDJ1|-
TGTGCTCTTGGGGAAAGCCGGGCAGGGGCATGGAACACCGATAAACTCATCTTT
CALGESRAGAWNTDKLIF
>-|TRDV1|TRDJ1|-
TGTGCTCTTGGGGAATTTGGACCCGGCACCGATAAACTCATCTTT
CALGEFGPGTDKLIF
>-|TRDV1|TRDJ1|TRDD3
TGTGCTCTTGGGGTCCCTTTACTCGTACTGGGGGATACGCGGAACACCGATAAACTCATCTTT
CALGVPLLVLGDTRNTDKLIF
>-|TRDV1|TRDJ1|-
TGTGCTCTTGGGGAAAGGCCCATAGGGGGGGGACTTTACACCGATAAACTCATCTTT
CALGERPIGGGLYTDKLIF
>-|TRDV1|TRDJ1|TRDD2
TGTGCTCTTGGGGAATTGGGGTTTGCTTCCTACGTTTCGGGCCACACCGATAAACTCATCTTT
CALGELGFASYVSGHTDKLIF
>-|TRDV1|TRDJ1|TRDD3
TGTGCTCTTGGGGAGAGCCACGGTGGGCTGGGGGATACGCGGGAGAAGGGACTCATCTTT
CALGESHGGLGDTREKGLIF